Shown below are 17 T cell receptor beta chains from a single sample sequenced in a study of blood T cell repertoires in COVID-19. The assay was immunoSEQ multiplex PCR, and TCRdb's table has in-frame clones only and misses some. The table records about 160,000 clones, 80% of them present only once. Input material: PBMCs or T cells enriched from blood (not recorded which). Source of these receptors: a woman aged 55-70 years who had recovered from COVID-19.

This clone was seen a single time. The chain is built from TRBV7-2 and TRBJ2-5; tentative D call: TRBD2 (6 bases). Germline V CDR1 and CDR2: SGHTA, FQGNSA. There are 15 residues in the CDR3. V was cut by 1 base and J by 1 base, with 10 bases left in between. CDR3 loop: CASSLGAGTQETQYF. CDR3 coding DNA: TGTGCCAGCAGCTTAGGGGCGGGGACCCAAGAGACCCAGTACTTC.

This chain uses TRBV9 with TRBJ2-1; tentative D call: TRBD2 (5 bases). Germline CDR1 is SGDLS and CDR2 is YYNGEE. V was cut by 4 bases and J by 3 bases, with 14 bases left in between. This CDR3 has 15 residues. CDR3 nucleotides: TGTGCCAGCAGCCAAGATACTAGGGACTACAATGAGCAGTTCTTC. This codes for CASSQDTRDYNEQFF.

The chain recombines TRBV18 with TRBJ1-1; D is undetermined. Trimming took 4 bases from V and 4 from J, leaving 10 bases between them. CDR1 is KGHSH and CDR2 is LQKENI in the germline V gene. The CDR3 is 13 amino acids. The CDR3 nucleotides are TGTGCCAGCTCACTCGGCGGAGGCACTGAAGCTTTCTTT. It codes for CASSLGGGTEAFF.

The rearrangement links TRBV5-4 to TRBJ2-7, with 7 nucleotides matching TRBD2. This CDR3 has 15 residues. The J segment lost 1 base and the V segment lost 0 bases, leaving 4 bases of the junction unmatched. Germline V gene sequence: CDR1 SGHNT, CDR2 YYREEE (reference sequence). CDR3 loop: CASSLGSGRSYEQYF. CDR3 nucleotide sequence: TGTGCCAGCAGCTTGGGTAGCGGGCGGTCCTACGAGCAGTACTTC.

V and J are TRBV11-3 and TRBJ1-2, with D perhaps TRBD1 (6 bases). Germline V gene sequence: CDR1 SGHNT, CDR2 YENEEA. CDR3 length: 14 residues. The V end lost 5 bases, the J end lost 8 bases, and 18 bases lay between the germline ends. As DNA, the CDR3 is TGTGCCAGCAGCCAACCGGGGGGGCTACGAGGCTACACCTTC. Translating gives CASSQPGGLRGYTF.

In regard to this clone: This same CDR3 is encoded by further DNA sequences in the sample. The rearrangement uses TRBV18 and TRBJ2-5; D is ambiguous. From germline, CDR1 is KGHSH and CDR2 LQKENI. Trimming left V 2 bases short and J 1 base short, with 5 bases between. The CDR3 consists of 13 residues. CDR3 in amino acids: CASSPVSQETQYF. The CDR3 DNA follows: TGTGCCAGCTCACCAGTCAGCCAAGAGACCCAGTACTTC.

The chain employs TRBV6-5 and TRBJ2-1, with D unresolved. V lost 6 bases to trimming and J lost 0 bases, with 9 bases between them. In germline, CDR1 is MNHEY, CDR2 SVGAGI. The length of the CDR3 is 14 residues. The DNA of the CDR3 is TGTGCCAGCAGCTCCCTACTCTCCTACAATGAGCAGTTCTTC. It is translated as CASSSLLSYNEQFF.

This chain connects TRBV3-1 (or the pseudogene TRBV3-2) to TRBJ2-3; TRBD1 matches 10 bases. The CDR3 is made up of 15 amino acids. Germline V gene sequence: CDR1 LGHDT, CDR2 YNNKEL (reference sequence). The junction had 11 bases not matched to a gene; V was cut back by 7 bases and J by 7 bases. CDR3 sequence: CASTTQTGGTNTQYF. The CDR3 bases are TGTGCCAGCACAACTCAGACAGGGGGCACGAATACGCAGTATTTT.

This chain links TRBV7-2 with TRBJ2-6; D is unclear. The V and J ends lost 3 bases and 1 base respectively, with 10 bases between them. Germline V lookup: CDR1 SGHTA, CDR2 FQGNSA. This CDR3 comprises 16 residues. The CDR3 nucleotides are TGTGCCAGCAGCTTGGAGATAAGTTCTGGGGCCAACGTCCTGACTTTC. Translating it yields CASSLEISSGANVLTF.

The genes are TRBV25-1 and TRBJ1-4; weak D call: TRBD1 (6 bases). Germline CDR1 reads MGHDK; CDR2 reads SYGVNS. The CDR3 consists of 16 residues. V was trimmed by 2 bases and J by 6 bases, leaving 16 bases between them. CDR3: CASSELPSTGHEKLFF. CDR3 bases: TGTGCCAGCAGTGAACTCCCCTCTACAGGGCATGAAAAACTGTTTTTT.

This sequence joins TRBV6-1 and TRBJ1-2, with D perhaps TRBD1 (5 bases). The CDR3 totals 14 residues. Germline loops: CDR1 MNHNS, CDR2 SASEGT. V was trimmed by 1 base and J by 8 bases, leaving 14 bases between them. CDR3 in DNA: TGTGCCAGCAGTGAAGAAAAGTGGGGCTACGGCTACACCTTC. Its protein is CASSEEKWGYGYTF.

The rearrangement links TRBV5-1 to TRBJ2-5; 15 bases are a match to TRBD2. The V gene end was trimmed by 4 bases and the J gene end by 4 bases; junction bases not matched to a gene: 2. The CDR3 is 15 amino acids. Germline CDR1 is SGHRS and CDR2 is YFSETQ. CDR3 loop: CASSMGLAGGETQYF. CDR3 bases: TGCGCCAGCAGCATGGGACTAGCGGGGGGAGAGACCCAGTACTTC.

The chain is built from TRBV18 and TRBJ2-1, with D possibly being TRBD2 (6 bases). The germline V and J ends were trimmed by 6 bases and 1 base, with 7 bases remaining between them. Germline loops: CDR1 KGHSH, CDR2 LQKENI. The CDR3 has 13 amino acids. CDR3 sequence: CASSGGSYNEQFF. CDR3 nucleotides: TGTGCCAGCTCCGGGGGTTCCTACAATGAGCAGTTCTTC.

The genes are TRBV7-9 and TRBJ1-1; 8 positions match TRBD1. This CDR3 comprises 13 residues. Germline assignment: CDR1 SEHNR and CDR2 FQNEAQ (reference sequence). Trimming took 4 bases from V and 5 from J; bases not matched to a gene: 3. The DNA of the CDR3 is TGTGCCAGCAGCTCAGGGGGCAGGACTGAAGCTTTCTTT. Its protein is CASSSGGRTEAFF.

This chain links TRBV14 with TRBJ2-7, with TRBD1 matching 8 bases. CDR3 length: 14 amino acids. V lost 4 bases, J lost 3 bases, and 5 bases stayed unmatched. Germline loops: CDR1 SGHDN, CDR2 FVKESK. CDR3 sequence: CASSPIGTGYEQYF. The CDR3 DNA follows: TGTGCCAGCAGCCCCATTGGGACAGGCTACGAGCAGTACTTC.

This clone was seen only once. V gene TRBV5-6 combines with J gene TRBJ2-7; 10 bases line up with TRBD2. Germline V gene data show CDR1 as SGHDT and CDR2 as YYEEEE. The CDR3 is 17 residues long. Losses at the gene ends were 4 bases for V and 8 bases for J; bases not matched to a gene: 18. CDR3 nucleotide sequence: TGTGCCAGCAGCCAAAGGTTCCGGTTAGCGGGGGGTGAAAAGCAGTACTTC. This gives the protein CASSQRFRLAGGEKQYF.

The chain uses TRBV27 and TRBJ1-6, with 12 bases lining up with TRBD1. J lost 10 bases, V lost 4 bases, and 2 bases had no gene match. The CDR3 spans 14 residues. Germline V gene data show CDR1 as MNHEY and CDR2 as SMNVEV (reference sequence). The CDR3 spells CASSSGQGASPLHF. The CDR3 DNA follows: TGTGCCAGCAGTTCGGGACAGGGGGCATCACCCCTCCACTTT.